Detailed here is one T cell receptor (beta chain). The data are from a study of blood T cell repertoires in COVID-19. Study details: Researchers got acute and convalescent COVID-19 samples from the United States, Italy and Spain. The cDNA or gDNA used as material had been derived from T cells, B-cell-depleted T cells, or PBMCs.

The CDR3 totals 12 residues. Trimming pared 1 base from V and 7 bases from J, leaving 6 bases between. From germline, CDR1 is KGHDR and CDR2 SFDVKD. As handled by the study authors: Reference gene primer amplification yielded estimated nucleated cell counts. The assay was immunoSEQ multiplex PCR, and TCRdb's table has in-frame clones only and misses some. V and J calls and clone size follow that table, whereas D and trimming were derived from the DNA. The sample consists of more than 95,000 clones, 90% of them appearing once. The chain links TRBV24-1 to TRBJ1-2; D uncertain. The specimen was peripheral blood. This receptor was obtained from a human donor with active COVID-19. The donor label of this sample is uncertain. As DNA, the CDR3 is TGTGCCACCAGTGATTTATCTCGTGGCTACACCTTC. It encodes CATSDLSRGYTF.